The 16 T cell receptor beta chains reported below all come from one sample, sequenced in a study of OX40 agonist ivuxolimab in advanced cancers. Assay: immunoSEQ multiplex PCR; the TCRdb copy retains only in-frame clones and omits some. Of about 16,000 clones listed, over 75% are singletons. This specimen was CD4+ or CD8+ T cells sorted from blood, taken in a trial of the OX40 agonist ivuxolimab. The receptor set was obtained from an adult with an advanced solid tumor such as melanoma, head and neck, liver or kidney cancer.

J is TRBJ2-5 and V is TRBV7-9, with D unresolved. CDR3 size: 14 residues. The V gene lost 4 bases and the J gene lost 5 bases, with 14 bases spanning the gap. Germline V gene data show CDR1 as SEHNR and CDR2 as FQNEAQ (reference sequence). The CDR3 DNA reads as TGTGCCAGCAGCTCCCCCCTTCCCGGGGAGACCCAGTACTTC. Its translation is CASSSPLPGETQYF.

This CDR3 is CASSGQGMNTEAFF. The CDR3 nucleotides read TGTGCCAGCAGTGGACAGGGTATGAACACTGAAGCTTTCTTT. The chain employs TRBV2 and TRBJ1-1, with TRBD1 matching 7 bases. The CDR3 is 14 amino acids. CDR1 is SNHLY and CDR2 is FYNNEI in the germline V gene. Trimming took 4 bases from V and 0 from J; bases not matched to a gene: 2.

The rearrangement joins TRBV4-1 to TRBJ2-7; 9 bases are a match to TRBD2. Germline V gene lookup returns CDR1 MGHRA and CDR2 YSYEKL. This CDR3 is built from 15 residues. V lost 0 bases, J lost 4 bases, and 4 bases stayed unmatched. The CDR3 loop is CASSQDPSGRYEQYF. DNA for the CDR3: TGCGCCAGCAGCCAAGATCCCAGCGGGAGGTACGAGCAGTACTTC.

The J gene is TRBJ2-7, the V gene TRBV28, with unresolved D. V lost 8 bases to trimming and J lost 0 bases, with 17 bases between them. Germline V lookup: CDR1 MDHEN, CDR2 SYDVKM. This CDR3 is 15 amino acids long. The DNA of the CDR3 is TGTGCCAGCTTTAAAGGATTCCTAAGCTCCTACGAGCAGTACTTC. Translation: CASFKGFLSSYEQYF.

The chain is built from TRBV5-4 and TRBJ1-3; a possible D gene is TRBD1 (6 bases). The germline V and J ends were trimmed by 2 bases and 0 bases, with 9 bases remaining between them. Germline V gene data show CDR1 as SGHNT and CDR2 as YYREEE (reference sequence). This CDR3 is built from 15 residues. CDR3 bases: TGTGCCAGCAGCTTTGGACAGCTCTCTGGAAACACCATATATTTT. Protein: CASSFGQLSGNTIYF.

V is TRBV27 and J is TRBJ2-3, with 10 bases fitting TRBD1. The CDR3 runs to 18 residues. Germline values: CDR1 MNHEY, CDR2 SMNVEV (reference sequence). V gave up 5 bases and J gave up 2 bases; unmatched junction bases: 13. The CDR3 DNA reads TGTGCCAGCAGTGTCCGGACAGGGGGGATCCTACACACAGATACGCAGTATTTT. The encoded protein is CASSVRTGGILHTDTQYF.

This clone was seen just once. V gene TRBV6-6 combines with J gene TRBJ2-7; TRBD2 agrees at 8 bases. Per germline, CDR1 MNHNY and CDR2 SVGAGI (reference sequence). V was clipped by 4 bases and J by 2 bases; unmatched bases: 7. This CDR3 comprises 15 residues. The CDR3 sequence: CASSSIAGTTYEQYF. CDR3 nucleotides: TGTGCCAGCAGTTCAATAGCGGGAACCACCTACGAGCAGTACTTC.

The CDR3 is CASSGTGQLFSYEQYF. In DNA form, the CDR3 reads TGCGCCAGCAGTGGAACCGGACAGTTATTTTCCTACGAGCAGTACTTC. The rearrangement uses TRBV10-2 and TRBJ2-7; perhaps TRBD1 as D (6 bases). V was trimmed by 4 bases and J by 1 base, leaving 17 bases between them. The CDR3 runs to 16 residues. CDR1 and CDR2 from the germline V gene are WSHSY and SAAADI.

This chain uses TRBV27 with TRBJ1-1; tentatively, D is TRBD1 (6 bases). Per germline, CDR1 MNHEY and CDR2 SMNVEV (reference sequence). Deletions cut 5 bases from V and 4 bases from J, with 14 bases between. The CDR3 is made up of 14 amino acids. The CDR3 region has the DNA TGTGCCAGCAGTCCCAGGGGATCGGGCACTGAAGCTTTCTTT. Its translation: CASSPRGSGTEAFF.

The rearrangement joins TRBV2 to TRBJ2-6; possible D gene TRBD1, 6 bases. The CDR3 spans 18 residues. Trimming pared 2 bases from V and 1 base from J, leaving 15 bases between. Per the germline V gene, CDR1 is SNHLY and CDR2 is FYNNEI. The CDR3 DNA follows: TGTGCCAGCAGTGAACCGGGGACACCCTATTCTGGGGCCAACGTCCTGACTTTC. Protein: CASSEPGTPYSGANVLTF.

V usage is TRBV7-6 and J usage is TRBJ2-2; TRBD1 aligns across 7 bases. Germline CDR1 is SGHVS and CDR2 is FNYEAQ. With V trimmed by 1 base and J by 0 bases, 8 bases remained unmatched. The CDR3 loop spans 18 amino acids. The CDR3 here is CASSLGRGRGPNTGELFF. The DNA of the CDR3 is TGTGCCAGCAGCTTAGGTCGGGGTAGGGGGCCGAACACCGGGGAGCTGTTTTTT.

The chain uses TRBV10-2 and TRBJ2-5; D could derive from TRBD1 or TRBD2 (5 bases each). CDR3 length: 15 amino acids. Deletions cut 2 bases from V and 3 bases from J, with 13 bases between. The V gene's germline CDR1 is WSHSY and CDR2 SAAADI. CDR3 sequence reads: CASSEEGLGEETQYF. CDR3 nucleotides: TGCGCCAGCAGTGAGGAGGGGCTGGGGGAAGAGACCCAGTACTTC.

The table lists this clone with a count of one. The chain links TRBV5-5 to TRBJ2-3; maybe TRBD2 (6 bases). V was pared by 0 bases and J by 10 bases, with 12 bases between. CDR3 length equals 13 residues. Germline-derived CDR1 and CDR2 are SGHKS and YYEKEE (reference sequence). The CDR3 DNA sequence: TGTGCCAGCAGCTTGGCGGGAGAGCGTGCGCAGTATTTT. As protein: CASSLAGERAQYF.

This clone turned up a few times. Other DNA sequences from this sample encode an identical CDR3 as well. The CDR3 reads CSARTGGEQYF. The CDR3, as DNA: TGCAGTGCCAGAACTGGGGGCGAGCAGTACTTC. The genes are TRBV20-1 and TRBJ2-7; D might be TRBD1 or TRBD2, each matching 5 bases. V was cut by 6 bases and J by 6 bases, with 12 bases left in between. Germline loops: CDR1 DFQATT, CDR2 SNEGSKA (reference sequence). This CDR3 spans 11 amino acids.

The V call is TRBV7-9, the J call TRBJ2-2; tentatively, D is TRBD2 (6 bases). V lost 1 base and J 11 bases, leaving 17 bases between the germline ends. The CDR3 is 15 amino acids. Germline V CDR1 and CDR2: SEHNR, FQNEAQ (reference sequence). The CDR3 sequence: CASSLERGGYRELFF. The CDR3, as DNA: TGTGCCAGCAGCTTAGAGAGGGGAGGCTACCGAGAGCTGTTTTTT.

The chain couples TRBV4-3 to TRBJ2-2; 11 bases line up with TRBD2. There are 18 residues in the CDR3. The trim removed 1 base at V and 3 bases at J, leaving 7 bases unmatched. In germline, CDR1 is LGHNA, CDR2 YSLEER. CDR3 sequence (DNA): TGCGCCAGCAGCCAAGGTGGCTTAGCGGGAGGGTACACCGGGGAGCTGTTTTTT. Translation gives CASSQGGLAGGYTGELFF.